This TCR beta chain was sequenced in a study of tissue T cells after allogeneic stem cell transplantation. This clone was counted once. Gene names refer to mouse genes. Coverage ceases 1 residue before the CDR3 finishes, and the germline J gene fills in the end. Germline values: CDR1 SGHSN, CDR2 HYEKVE. CDR3 length: 13 residues. V was trimmed by 4 bases and J by 4 bases, leaving 9 bases between them. The repertoire was sequenced with immunoSEQ multiplex PCR; TCRdb's copy has only in-frame clones and lacks some. The sample lists about 5,000 clones, about 48% seen once, with less than 6% in the top ten. Time point denoted: mouse harvest day 7 after allogeneic transplant. Each mouse received 10^7 T-cell-depleted marrow cells plus 10^6 splenic CD5+ T cells by tail vein.

The source is a female BALB/c mouse given C57BL/6 T cells with graft-versus-host disease after an allogeneic hematopoietic cell transplant. The chain links TRBV12-1 to TRBJ1-4, with D tentatively TRBD1 (6 bases). The specimen sequenced was gut tissue. CDR3 DNA (partial): TGTGCCAGCTCAAGGGACATCAACGAAAGATTATTT. Translated: CASSRDINERLF. The whole CDR3 protein is CASSRDINERLFF.